These T cell receptor beta chains were read from a single sample in a study of blood T cell repertoires in COVID-19. TCRdb's copy holds only in-frame clones and misses some; the assay was immunoSEQ multiplex PCR. The table shows 150,000 to 200,000 clones, with around 80% occurring only once. Specimen: PBMCs or T cells enriched from blood (not recorded which). The receptors derive from a woman aged 45 to 65 with acute COVID-19. Both conserved end residues are part of each CDR3. The order of the fields is V gene, J gene, D gene, clone size, CDR3 DNA, CDR3 protein. The D gene is left open where the match is weak. Clone sizes are given selectively: once, few, many, or a class where the clone is expanded.

TRBV28	TRBJ1-3	TRBD1	-	TGTGCCAGCAGTCCCGACAGGGGAAAATCTGGAAACACCATATATTTT	CASSPDRGKSGNTIYF
TRBV13	TRBJ1-3	-	-	TGTGCCAGCAGCTTACCCCCAGGTGACACCATATATTTT	CASSLPPGDTIYF
TRBV2	TRBJ2-1	TRBD1	-	TGTGCCAGCAGGCTGGGACAGGGGGCTCATGAGCAGTTCTTC	CASRLGQGAHEQFF
TRBV6-5	TRBJ1-6	TRBD1	-	TGTGCCAGCAGTCCCCTCGTTATGACAGGGGGGCTCCTCCACTTT	CASSPLVMTGGLLHF
TRBV4-2	TRBJ1-1	-	few	TGTGCCAGCAGCCAAGAACTCAGGGGGAACACTGAAGCTTTCTTT	CASSQELRGNTEAFF
TRBV4-1	TRBJ1-2	-	many	TGCGCCAGCAGCCAAGACTGGGCCAGGGGTGGCTACACCTTC	CASSQDWARGGYTF
TRBV7-9	TRBJ1-6	-	-	TGTGCCAGCAGCTTTAACCCCGACAGGAAGGATTCACCCCTCCACTTT	CASSFNPDRKDSPLHF
TRBV5-4	TRBJ2-1	TRBD2	few	TGTGCCAGCAGCTCGGGGACTAGCGGGGGACCAGAGCAGTTCTTC	CASSSGTSGGPEQFF
TRBV2	TRBJ1-1	-	-	TGTGCCAGCAGCCTCCGGGACATGGGCGAAGCTTTCTTT	CASSLRDMGEAFF
TRBV7-2	TRBJ1-2	-	few	TGTGCCAGCAGCTTGGAGGCCTCGGACTATGGCTACACCTTC	CASSLEASDYGYTF
TRBV5-6	TRBJ1-1	-	-	TGTGCCAGCAGCCCAGGGGTCATGACTGAAGCTTTCTTT	CASSPGVMTEAFF
TRBV5-5	TRBJ1-2	-	-	TGTGCCAGCAGCTTTTCGCCAGGGTGGGGCTACACCTTC	CASSFSPGWGYTF
TRBV28	TRBJ2-2	TRBD1	few	TGTGCCAGCAGCACAGGGGGGACCGGGGAGCTGTTTTTT	CASSTGGTGELFF
TRBV5-1	TRBJ1-2	-	-	TGCGCCAGCGGAGAGACAGGCTACTATGGCTACACCTTC	CASGETGYYGYTF
TRBV6-7	TRBJ1-4	-	-	TGTGCCAGCAGTTACTCTTACCAGGCAACTAATGAAAAACTGTTTTTT	CASSYSYQATNEKLFF
TRBV30	TRBJ1-5	TRBD1	-	TGTGCCGTATGGACAGGGGGCAATCAGCCCCAGCATTTT	CAVWTGGNQPQHF
TRBV7-2	TRBJ1-1	-	once	TGTGCCAGCAGCTCCTACAGGAACACTGAAGCTTTCTTT	CASSSYRNTEAFF
TRBV2	TRBJ1-2	-	-	TGTGCCAGCAGTGTGACAGCTTCCGGCTACACCTTC	CASSVTASGYTF
TRBV18	TRBJ1-6	-	-	TGTGCCAGCTCGGTTGGTAGCTCCTATAATTCACCCCTCCACTTT	CASSVGSSYNSPLHF
TRBV6-2/TRBV6-3	TRBJ1-2	-	-	TGTGCCAGCAGTTACTCGAGACAGCCCAACTATGGCTACACCTTC	CASSYSRQPNYGYTF
TRBV5-1	TRBJ1-1	-	-	TGCGCCAGCAGCTCCTATCCAAACACTGAAGCTTTCTTT	CASSSYPNTEAFF
TRBV7-8	TRBJ2-2	-	-	TGTGCCAGCAGCTTAGTCATTCGGCGGGCGCTGTTTTTT	CASSLVIRRALFF
TRBV28	TRBJ1-2	-	-	TGTGCCAGCAGTCCAGGGGACGTAGAGGGCTACACCTTC	CASSPGDVEGYTF
TRBV29-1	TRBJ2-2	-	-	TGCAGCGTCGCCGGAGGAGGAGGAACCGGGGAGCTGTTTTTT	CSVAGGGGTGELFF
TRBV18	TRBJ1-2	-	-	TGTGCCAGCTCACCTACCGGGGGTATATCGGATGGCTACACCTTC	CASSPTGGISDGYTF
TRBV11-2	TRBJ2-5	TRBD1	once	TGTGCCAGCAGCTTGGGACAGGGGAGGTTGGAGACCCAGTACTTC	CASSLGQGRLETQYF
TRBV6-4	TRBJ1-5	-	-	TGTGCCAGCAGTGCTGAGATTAGCAATCAGCCCCAGCATTTT	CASSAEISNQPQHF
TRBV19	TRBJ1-5	TRBD1	-	TGTGCCAGTAGTATAGACACAGGGGGTAGCGGTCAGCCCCAGCATTTT	CASSIDTGGSGQPQHF
TRBV6-5	TRBJ1-3	-	-	TGTGCCAGCAGTTCATCCCTGGTAGGGGTCTGGAACACCATATATTTT	CASSSSLVGVWNTIYF
TRBV19	TRBJ1-5	TRBD1	once	TGTGCCAGTTCCAGGGGGGGCAATCAGCCCCAGCATTTT	CASSRGGNQPQHF
TRBV6-5	TRBJ1-2	-	-	TGTGCCAGCAGTTACTCGGGCAACTATGGCTACACCTTC	CASSYSGNYGYTF
TRBV18	TRBJ2-6	TRBD1	-	TGTGCCAGCTCACGACAGGGGAGTGGCTCTGGGGCCAACGTCCTGACTTTC	CASSRQGSGSGANVLTF
TRBV5-1	TRBJ2-5	TRBD1	-	TGCGCCAGCAGCCAGGACGGGGACAGGGTTGGAGAGACCCAGTACTTC	CASSQDGDRVGETQYF
TRBV6-6	TRBJ1-6	-	-	TGTGCCAGCAGTTCTCAGACAGGTGATGGGTCACCCCTCCACTTT	CASSSQTGDGSPLHF
TRBV5-1	TRBJ1-4	TRBD1	-	TGCGCCAGCAGCTTGCTCGGACAGGGGCCTGGAAGGAATGAAAAACTGTTTTTT	CASSLLGQGPGRNEKLFF
TRBV4-2	TRBJ1-4	-	few	TGTGCCAGCAGCCAAAGGCAGGAATTGGGTGAAAAACTGTTTTTT	CASSQRQELGEKLFF
TRBV11-3	TRBJ2-2	-	-	TGTGCCAGCAGCTCCCCTAAGGAGGGGCTGTTTTTT	CASSSPKEGLFF
TRBV6-5	TRBJ1-1	-	-	TGTGCCAGCAGTTACTCTGGGACTTCAGGCACTGAAGCTTTCTTT	CASSYSGTSGTEAFF
TRBV7-9	TRBJ1-2	-	many	TGTGCCAGCAGCCCAGATACAGGGAGAACTAACTATGGCTACACCTTC	CASSPDTGRTNYGYTF
TRBV27	TRBJ1-4	TRBD1	-	TGTGCCAGCAGTTCCCCAGGGGGGCCCCTGGGCAATGAAAAACTGTTTTTT	CASSSPGGPLGNEKLFF
TRBV7-2	TRBJ1-3	-	-	TGTGCCAGCAGTCCCGCGGGGGGTCCGGCGGGAAACACCATATATTTT	CASSPAGGPAGNTIYF
TRBV6-5	TRBJ2-3	-	-	TGTGCCAGCAGGTTACAGGGAGGCACAGATACGCAGTATTTT	CASRLQGGTDTQYF
TRBV7-9	TRBJ1-4	TRBD1	-	TGTGCCAGCACCAAAGGGGGACAGAGTAATGAAAAACTGTTTTTT	CASTKGGQSNEKLFF
TRBV2	TRBJ1-1	TRBD1	-	TGTGCCAGCAGTGAAGAGGTGGCAGGGGGCTCTGAAGCTTTCTTT	CASSEEVAGGSEAFF
TRBV6-1	TRBJ1-2	TRBD1	many	TGTGCCAGCAGTGACCTCACAGGGGGCAGGGTGGGCTACACCTTC	CASSDLTGGRVGYTF